The next 14 T cell receptor beta chains were all read from a single sample in a study of tumor-infiltrating lymphocytes in glioblastoma multiforme. TCR beta libraries were built from RNA through three nested multiplex PCR rounds using modified ARM-PCR. MiXCR, run by TCRdb on the multiplex PCR reads, gives a single entry per CDR3 protein. Here the sample spans roughly 8,400 distinct CDR3 sequences, around 74% being singletons. Source material: brain tumor tissue. The receptors come from a male donor with glioblastoma.

Worth noting for this clonotype: At one end the junction does not follow the germline gene, possibly because of a read error. The chain carries TRBV11-3 and TRBJ2-2, with D possibly being TRBD2 (5 bases). Germline loops: CDR1 SGHNT, CDR2 YENEEA. The CDR3 totals 15 residues. The CDR3: CASSLSGSVTGELFF. In DNA, the CDR3 is TGTGCCAGCAGCTTATCCGGGTCGGTCACCGGGGAGCTGTTTTTC.

The chain recombines TRBV29-1 with TRBJ2-2; D unresolved. V was trimmed by 6 bases and J by 4 bases, leaving 3 bases between them. There are 10 residues in the CDR3. In germline, CDR1 is SQVTM, CDR2 ANQGSEA. The CDR3, as DNA: TGCAGCGTCCTCACCGGGGAGCTGTTTTTT. This gives the protein CSVLTGELFF.

Comments on this clonotype: At one boundary the junction diverges from the germline segment, which might be a read error. V is TRBV11-3 and J is TRBJ2-1, with D unresolved. The germline CDR1 and CDR2 sequences are SGHNT and YENEEA. The length of the CDR3 is 13 residues. The CDR3 nucleotides are TGTGCCGGCAGCTTCGAAGGGCCCAAAGAGCAGTTCTTC. Translation: CAGSFEGPKEQFF.

The chain recombines TRBV11-2 with TRBJ2-1; D might be TRBD1 or TRBD2, each matching 6 bases. The V end was cut by 3 bases, the J end by 6 bases, with 21 bases between. The CDR3 is made up of 17 amino acids. Per the germline V gene, CDR1 is SGHAT and CDR2 is FQNNGV. CDR3 nucleotide sequence: TGTGCCAGCAGCTTGGCATTAGGGGGGCCTTCGCGCAATGAGCAGTTCTTC. Its protein product is CASSLALGGPSRNEQFF.

There are many counts of this clonotype. The chain couples TRBV28 to TRBJ1-4; D is undetermined. The CDR3 contains 14 residues. Germline V gives CDR1 MDHEN, CDR2 SYDVKM. Trimming took off 3 bases at V and 3 bases at J, with 8 bases between the two ends. Here the CDR3 DNA reads TGTGCCAGCAGTTTCCGCAGCCCTAATGAAAAACTGTTTTTT. As protein: CASSFRSPNEKLFF.

As regards this clonotype: Germline and junction disagree at one end, which may indicate a read error. This chain connects TRBV4-3 to TRBJ2-6, with a possible D match to TRBD1 (5 bases). The CDR3 runs 16 residues. CDR1 is LGHNA, CDR2 YSLEER, per germline. The chain's CDR3 is CASSQEQASGASVLTF. The CDR3 bases are TGCGCCAGCAGCCAAGAACAGGCCTCTGGGGCCAGCGTCCTGACTTTC.

The rearrangement links TRBV7-9 to TRBJ2-7, with 14 bases aligning to TRBD2. Germline trimming cut 10 bases from V and 0 bases from J; bases unmatched to any gene: 11. The CDR3 runs 17 residues. Germline values: CDR1 SEHNR, CDR2 FQNEAQ (reference sequence). The CDR3 here is CATLGLAGARTSYEQYF. The CDR3 coding sequence is TGTGCCACCCTGGGACTAGCGGGAGCAAGGACCTCCTACGAGCAGTACTTC.

J is TRBJ1-4 and V is TRBV6-5, with D tentatively TRBD1 (6 bases). Germline V gene lookup returns CDR1 MNHEY and CDR2 SVGAGI. Trimming removed 2 bases from V and 8 bases from J, with 9 bases in between. This CDR3 has 13 residues. CDR3 nucleotides: TGTGCCAGCAGTTACAAACAGGGCGAAAAACTGTTTTTT. This encodes CASSYKQGEKLFF.

This chain joins TRBV11-2 and TRBJ2-1, with TRBD2 identical over 9 bases. Germline lookup yields CDR1 SGHAT and CDR2 FQNNGV. V was clipped by 6 bases and J by 3 bases; unmatched bases: 18. The CDR3 is 19 amino acids. The CDR3 DNA reads as TGTGCCAGCAGAGCTGGGATGGATAGCGGGAGAAAGGACTACAATGAGCAGTTCTTC. Translated: CASRAGMDSGRKDYNEQFF.

The V call is TRBV4-2, the J call TRBJ2-3; D is unresolved. The CDR3 is made up of 16 amino acids. The germline V gene encodes CDR1 LGHNA and CDR2 YNFKEQ. V dropped 4 bases and J dropped 5 bases, with 19 bases sitting between them. The CDR3 nucleotides are TGTGCCAGCAGCCCAAACGAAGGCCTTGGCATAGATACGCAGTATTTT. Protein: CASSPNEGLGIDTQYF.

Notes on this clonotype: One end of the junction is discordant with germline, which a read error may explain. The chain couples TRBV14 to TRBJ2-1; D gene ambiguous. Germline lookup yields CDR1 SGHDN and CDR2 FVKESK. This CDR3 region has 17 residues. The CDR3 DNA follows: TGTGCCAGCAGCCAAGATACTCGGCCAGCATTTTTTAATGGGCAGTTCTTC. Protein sequence: CASSQDTRPAFFNGQFF.

This clonotype was seen a handful of times. The J gene is TRBJ2-1, the V gene TRBV6-2 or TRBV6-3, with 7 bases identical to TRBD2. In germline, CDR1 is MNHEY, CDR2 SVGEGT. The CDR3 has 11 residues. V was pared by 6 bases and J by 8 bases, with 1 base of the junction left unmatched. Written as DNA, the CDR3 is TGTGCCAGCAGCAGCGGGGATGAGCAGTTCTTC. This gives the protein CASSSGDEQFF.

CDR3 in DNA: TGTGCCAGCAGCCTTATGAGAGGAGGGACTGAAGCTTTCTTT. It specifies CASSLMRGGTEAFF. This chain joins TRBV11-2 and TRBJ1-1; D is uncertain. The V end was cut by 5 bases, the J end by 5 bases, with 15 bases between. Germline CDR1 is SGHAT and CDR2 is FQNNGV. This CDR3 is 14 amino acids long.

This sequence joins TRBV6-5 and TRBJ1-4, with D possibly being TRBD1 (6 bases). From germline, CDR1 is MNHEY and CDR2 SVGAGI. The CDR3 runs 14 residues. V was clipped by 6 bases and J by 6 bases, with 14 bases between them. CDR3 DNA sequence: TGTGCCAGCAGAATGGGAGGGGGGGATGAAAAACTGTTTTTT. Translating gives CASRMGGGDEKLFF.